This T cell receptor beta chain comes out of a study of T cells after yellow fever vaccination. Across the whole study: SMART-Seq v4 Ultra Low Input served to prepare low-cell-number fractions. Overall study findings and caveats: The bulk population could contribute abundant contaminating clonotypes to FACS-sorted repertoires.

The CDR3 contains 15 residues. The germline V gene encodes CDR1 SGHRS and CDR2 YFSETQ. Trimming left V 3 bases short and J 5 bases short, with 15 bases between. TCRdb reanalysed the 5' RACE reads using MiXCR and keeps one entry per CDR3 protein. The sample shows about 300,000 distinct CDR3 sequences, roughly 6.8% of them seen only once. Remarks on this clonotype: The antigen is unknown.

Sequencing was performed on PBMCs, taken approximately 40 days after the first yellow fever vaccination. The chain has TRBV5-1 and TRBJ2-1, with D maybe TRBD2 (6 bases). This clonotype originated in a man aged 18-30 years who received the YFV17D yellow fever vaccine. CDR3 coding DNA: TGCGCCAGCAGCTCTGGAGGGGTCATAGACAATGAGCAGTTCTTC. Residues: CASSSGGVIDNEQFF.